Listed here is a single T cell receptor (beta chain). This clone's antigen is unknown. Base qualities are not recorded, but no much larger clone differs from it by a single base. V drops 5 bases and J drops 6 bases, leaving 11 bases in between. The germline V gene gives CDR1 as MNHEY and CDR2 as SVGEGT. From the cysteine up to the phenylalanine, the CDR3 has a length of 13 residues. The read is trimmed to its CDR3 DNA, 39 bases read in frame from base 1. This record belongs to a study of control samples from healthy donors and cancer patients (TCRdb year 2020). Libraries were built with the immunoSEQ multiplex PCR assay. In its TCRdb copy, this immuneACCESS table keeps in-frame sequences only and misses some clones. Where compared with another copy, unresolved V genes explain less than half of these, and the others have no known cause. This sample has about 140,000 clones in its table, and 94% of those were observed once. The biggest ten clones account for about 12% of the sample.

The source material was blood. This TCR derives from a man in his forties in good health. The receptor chain draws on TRBV6-2 or TRBV6-3 and TRBJ1-5; the D gene is perhaps TRBD1, on 6 matching bases. The CDR3 region reads CASSNGGGQPQHF. Here is the DNA: TGTGCCAGCAGTAATGGGGGCGGTCAGCCCCAGCATTTT.